This T cell receptor beta chain appears in the sequencing data of a study of T-cell memory formation after mild COVID-19. Study-wide points: CD4/CD8 balance held among clones contracting day 15 to 85, and later expanders leaned CD4+.

This clonotype was observed a handful of times. Its antigen is undetermined. From 5'RACE with constant-segment primers came TCR alpha and TCR beta cDNA libraries that carried sample barcodes and UMIs. TCRdb recomputed calls from the 5' RACE reads with MiXCR, one row per CDR3 protein. The sample lists around 390,000 distinct CDR3 sequences; about 17% were seen once. Trimming stripped 3 bases from V and 14 bases from J, with 21 bases between. The CDR3 consists of 15 residues. Germline CDR1 reads SGHRS; CDR2 reads YFSETQ. The chain carries TRBV5-1 and TRBJ1-6; D unclear. Sequenced input: PBMCs or a T cell subset sorted from them (not recorded which). The TCR was taken from a man younger than 35 who had mild COVID-19 (a few samples of this study predate the infection). Cell type and time point are not known. The CDR3 sequence: CASSSALRLNSALHF. Written as DNA, the CDR3 is TGCGCCAGCAGCTCCGCCCTACGGCTTAATTCGGCCCTCCACTTT.